These 17 T cell receptor beta chains originate from one sample sequenced in a study of T-cell reconstitution after alpha-beta-depleted transplantation in children. Preparation of the TCRbeta library involved a method that used unique molecular identifiers. Using its own MiXCR run on the PCR reads, TCRdb lists one record per CDR3 protein. Counted here are around 340,000 distinct CDR3 sequences, 10% to 15% occurring once; the ten biggest clones make up roughly 4.5%. The source material was PBMCs, sampled from the stem cell graft. These receptor sequences come from a human donor who donated a stem cell graft to a child with Fanconi anemia.

This chain links TRBV30 with TRBJ1-5; weak D call: TRBD1 (5 bases). This CDR3 region has 13 residues. Germline CDR1 is GTSNPN and CDR2 is SVGIG (reference sequence). V was shortened by 5 bases and J by 5 bases, with 13 bases between the two germline ends. The CDR3 coding sequence is TGTGCCTGGGCGCTGCAGGGAGATCAGCCCCAGCATTTT. Translation: CAWALQGDQPQHF.

This clonotype was detected a few times. The V and J genes are TRBV15 and TRBJ1-5; D is uncertain. The CDR3 runs to 16 residues. Germline CDR1 and CDR2: LNHNV and YYDKDF (reference sequence). Deletions cut 1 base from V and 1 base from J, with 11 bases between. DNA for the CDR3: TGTGCCACCAGCAGAGGATTCGGTGAGAGCAATCAGCCCCAGCATTTT. It encodes CATSRGFGESNQPQHF.

CDR3 nucleotide sequence: TGTGCCATGGGCCCCGACGTCCCGGGACAGGGACCCGGGGCCAACGTCCTGACTTTC. Translating it yields CAMGPDVPGQGPGANVLTF. The rearrangement links TRBV5-6 to TRBJ2-6, with 9 bases that match TRBD1. The CDR3 runs to 19 residues. With 9 bases clipped from V and 4 bases from J, the junction kept 20 bases outside the gene matches. Germline CDR1 SGHDT, CDR2 YYEEEE.

This chain links TRBV5-5 with TRBJ1-6; D possibly corresponds to TRBD1 (6 bases). The CDR3 length is 14 residues. The V and J ends lost 1 base and 10 bases respectively, with 12 bases between them. In germline, CDR1 is SGHKS, CDR2 YYEKEE (reference sequence). The CDR3 coding sequence is TGTGCCAGCAGCTTGTCGGGGGACACATCACCCCTCCACTTT. The encoded protein is CASSLSGDTSPLHF.

This chain joins TRBV7-2 and TRBJ1-2; D ambiguous. The length of the CDR3 is 11 residues. V lost 5 bases to trimming and J lost 8 bases, with 9 bases between them. Germline CDR1 and CDR2: SGHTA and FQGNSA. CDR3 DNA sequence: TGTGCCAGCAGCCCCCGGTACGGCTACACCTTC. Protein sequence: CASSPRYGYTF.

This clonotype has at least ten counts. This chain joins TRBV12-3 or TRBV12-4 and TRBJ2-1; no reliable D call. V was pared by 5 bases and J by 3 bases, with 8 bases between. This CDR3 region has 13 residues. The CDR3 DNA follows: TGTGCCAGCAGTATATCGAGCTACAATGAGCAGTTCTTC. The encoded protein is CASSISSYNEQFF.

The chain uses TRBV7-9 and TRBJ2-1; D gene uncertain. The CDR3 covers 14 residues. From germline, CDR1 is SEHNR and CDR2 FQNEAQ (reference sequence). The ends were cut back, 0 bases at V and 5 bases at J, with 8 bases in the middle. The CDR3 is CASSLAVRNNEQFF. The CDR3 DNA follows: TGTGCCAGCAGCTTAGCGGTTCGAAACAATGAGCAGTTCTTC.

There are a few counts of this clonotype. J is TRBJ1-5 and V is TRBV12-3 or TRBV12-4; D may be TRBD1 (5 bases). With 2 bases removed from V and 6 bases from J, the gap between germline ends came to 17 bases. This CDR3 contains 16 residues. CDR3 in DNA: TGTGCCAGCAGTTTAAGGCAGGGCGGCGGTAGTCAGCCCCAGCATTTT. Translated: CASSLRQGGGSQPQHF.

The gene calls are TRBV4-3 and TRBJ2-1; D remains ambiguous. V lost 0 bases to trimming and J lost 8 bases, with 14 bases between them. Germline V lookup: CDR1 LGHNA, CDR2 YSLEER. The CDR3 sequence is 15 residues long. CDR3 in DNA: TGCGCCAGCAGCCAAGATGTCGTTGTTTGGGATGAGCAGTTCTTC. Encoded protein: CASSQDVVVWDEQFF.

This clonotype was observed a handful of times. The J gene is TRBJ2-7, the V gene TRBV7-8; the match to TRBD2 covers 9 bases. Losses at the gene ends were 4 bases for V and 2 bases for J; bases not matched to a gene: 6. The CDR3 totals 15 residues. CDR1 and CDR2 from the germline V gene are SGHVS and FQNEAQ. The CDR3 region is CASSSLAGLPYEQYV. The DNA for the CDR3 is TGTGCCAGCAGCTCTCTAGCGGGGCTCCCCTACGAGCAGTACGTC.

The chain combines TRBV2 with TRBJ2-5; 8 nucleotides match TRBD1. V gave up 7 bases and J gave up 3 bases; unmatched junction bases: 10. The CDR3 totals 15 residues. Germline CDR1 reads SNHLY; CDR2 reads FYNNEI. The CDR3 DNA sequence: TGTGCCAGCACTGGGGGAGCGACAGGGGAAGAGACCCAGTACTTC. It yields the protein CASTGGATGEETQYF.

The J gene is TRBJ2-5, the V gene TRBV25-1; 12 positions agree with TRBD2. Losses at the gene ends were 8 bases for V and 5 bases for J; bases not matched to a gene: 0. From germline, CDR1 is MGHDK and CDR2 SYGVNS. The CDR3 extends over 12 amino acids. The CDR3 region is CASGTSGETQYF. The DNA of the CDR3 is TGTGCCAGCGGGACTAGCGGGGAGACCCAGTACTTC.

This clonotype was counted a few times. The rearrangement uses TRBV12-3 or TRBV12-4 and TRBJ2-1; 7 bases line up with TRBD1. V shed 6 bases, J shed 0 bases, and the junction held 5 bases outside the gene matches. The CDR3 extends over 15 amino acids. As DNA, the CDR3 is TGTGCCAGCAGCGGACAGGTGAGCTCCTACAATGAGCAGTTCTTC. Its translation is CASSGQVSSYNEQFF.

This chain uses TRBV12-3 or TRBV12-4 with TRBJ2-7; the D gene is possibly TRBD1 (6 bases). The CDR3 totals 13 residues. The V end was cut by 6 bases, the J end by 6 bases, with 15 bases between. The CDR3 sequence: CASSETGTGEQYF. CDR3 DNA: TGTGCCAGCAGCGAAACAGGGACGGGCGAGCAGTACTTC.

This clonotype was found a few times. The J gene is TRBJ2-5, the V gene TRBV20-1; weak D call: TRBD1 (6 bases). V lost 6 bases and J 1 base, leaving 12 bases between the germline ends. The CDR3 runs to 13 residues. Germline CDR1 DFQATT, CDR2 SNEGSKA (reference sequence). The CDR3 sequence: CSAGRDIQETQYF. CDR3 nucleotide sequence: TGCAGTGCGGGTAGGGACATCCAAGAGACCCAGTACTTC.

This clonotype was picked up many times. This chain links TRBV7-8 with TRBJ2-3, with D perhaps TRBD2 (5 bases). Trimming stripped 3 bases from V and 2 bases from J, with 9 bases between. Germline V CDR1 and CDR2: SGHVS, FQNEAQ. The CDR3 runs 14 residues. The CDR3 reads CASSFSGNTDTQYF. The CDR3 DNA is TGTGCCAGCAGCTTCTCCGGGAACACAGATACGCAGTATTTT.

In its sample, this clonotype was seen many times. The chain combines TRBV7-2 with TRBJ2-1; a possible D gene is TRBD1 (6 bases). V was shortened by 5 bases and J by 6 bases, with 17 bases between the two germline ends. There are 15 residues in the CDR3. CDR1 is SGHTA, CDR2 FQGNSA, per germline. CDR3 sequence: CASSDRQVQGNEQFF. CDR3 nucleotides: TGTGCCAGCAGCGATAGACAGGTACAAGGCAATGAGCAGTTCTTC.